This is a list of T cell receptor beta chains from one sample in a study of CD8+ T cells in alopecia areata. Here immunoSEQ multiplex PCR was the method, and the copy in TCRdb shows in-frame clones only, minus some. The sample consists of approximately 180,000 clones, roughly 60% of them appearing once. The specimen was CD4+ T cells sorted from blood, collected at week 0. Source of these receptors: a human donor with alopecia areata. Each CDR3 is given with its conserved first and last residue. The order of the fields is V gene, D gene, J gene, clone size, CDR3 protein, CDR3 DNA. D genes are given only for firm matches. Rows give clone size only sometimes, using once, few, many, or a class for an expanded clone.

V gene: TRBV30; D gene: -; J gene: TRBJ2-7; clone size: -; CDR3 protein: CAWSDGGPYEQYF; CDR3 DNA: TGTGCCTGGAGTGACGGCGGTCCCTACGAGCAGTACTTC
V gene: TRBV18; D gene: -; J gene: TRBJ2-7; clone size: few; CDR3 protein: CASSPPAAYEQYF; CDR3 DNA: TGTGCCAGCTCACCACCGGCAGCCTACGAGCAGTACTTC
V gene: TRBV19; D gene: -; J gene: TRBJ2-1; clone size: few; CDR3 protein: CASSIRTHNEQFF; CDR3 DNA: TGTGCCAGTAGTATAAGGACCCACAATGAGCAGTTCTTC
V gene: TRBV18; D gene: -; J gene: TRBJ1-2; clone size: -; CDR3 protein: CASSQRNRFTNYGYTF; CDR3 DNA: TGTGCCAGCTCTCAAAGAAACAGATTTACTAACTATGGCTACACCTTC
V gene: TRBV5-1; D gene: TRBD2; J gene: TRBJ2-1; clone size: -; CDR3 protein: CASSITGTSWFF; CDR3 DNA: TGCGCCAGCAGCATTACCGGGACTAGCTGGTTCTTC
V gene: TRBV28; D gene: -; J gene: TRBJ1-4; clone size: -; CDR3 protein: CASSLLTRTDINEKLFF; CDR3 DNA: TGTGCCAGCAGTTTACTGACGCGGACAGACATTAATGAAAAACTGTTTTTT
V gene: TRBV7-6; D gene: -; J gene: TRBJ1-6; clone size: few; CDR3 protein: CASSLGRVDSNSPLHF; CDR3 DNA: TGTGCCAGCAGCTTAGGTCGCGTGGACAGTAATTCACCCCTCCACTTT
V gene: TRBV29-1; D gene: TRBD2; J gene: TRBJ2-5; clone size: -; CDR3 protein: CSVRLAETQYF; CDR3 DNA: TGCAGCGTGCGACTAGCCGAGACCCAGTACTTC
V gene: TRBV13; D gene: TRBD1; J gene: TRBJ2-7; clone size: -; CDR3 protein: CASSSGGSYEQYF; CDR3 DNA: TGTGCCAGCAGCTCAGGGGGCTCCTACGAGCAGTACTTC
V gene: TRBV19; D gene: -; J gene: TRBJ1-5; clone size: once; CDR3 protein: CASSFSPPEPQHF; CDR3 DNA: TGTGCCAGTAGTTTTAGCCCCCCCGAGCCCCAGCATTTT
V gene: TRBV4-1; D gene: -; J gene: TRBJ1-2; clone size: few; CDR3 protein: CASSQDTRAYGYTF; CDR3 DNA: TGCGCCAGCAGCCAGGACACGAGAGCCTATGGCTACACCTTC
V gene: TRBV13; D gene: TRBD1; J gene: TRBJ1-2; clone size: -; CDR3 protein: CASSQPHRGGPYGYTF; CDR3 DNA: TGTGCCAGCAGCCAGCCCCACAGGGGTGGACCCTATGGCTACACCTTC
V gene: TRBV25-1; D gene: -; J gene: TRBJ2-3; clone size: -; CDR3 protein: CASSELGRYGTQYF; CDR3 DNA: TGTGCCAGCAGTGAATTGGGTCGGTATGGTACGCAGTATTTT
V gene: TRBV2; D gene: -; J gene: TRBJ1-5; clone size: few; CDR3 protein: CASSVVGNQPQHF; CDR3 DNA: TGTGCCAGCAGTGTCGTGGGGAATCAGCCCCAGCATTTT
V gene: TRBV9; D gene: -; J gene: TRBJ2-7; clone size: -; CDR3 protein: CASSVGTGEAYEQYF; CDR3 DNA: TGTGCCAGCAGCGTAGGTACCGGGGAGGCCTACGAGCAGTACTTC
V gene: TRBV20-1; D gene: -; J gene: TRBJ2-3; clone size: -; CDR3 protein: CSARHQDTQYF; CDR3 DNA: TGCAGTGCTAGACACCAAGATACGCAGTATTTT
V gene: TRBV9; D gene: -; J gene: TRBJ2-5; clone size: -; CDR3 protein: CASSVGHQETQYF; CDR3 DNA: TGTGCCAGCAGCGTAGGACACCAAGAGACCCAGTACTTC
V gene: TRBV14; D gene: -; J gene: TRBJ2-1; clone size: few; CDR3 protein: CASSPWTIGVLDEQFF; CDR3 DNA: TGTGCCAGCAGCCCATGGACGATCGGGGTTCTCGATGAGCAGTTCTTC
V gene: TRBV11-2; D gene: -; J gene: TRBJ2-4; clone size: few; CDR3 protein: CASSSTPPGGQKQNIQYF; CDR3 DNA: TGTGCCAGCAGCTCGACTCCCCCGGGGGGACAGAAACAAAACATTCAGTACTTC
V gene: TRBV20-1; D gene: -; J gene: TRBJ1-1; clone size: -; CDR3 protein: CSACMNTEAFF; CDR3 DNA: TGCAGTGCCTGCATGAACACTGAAGCTTTCTTT
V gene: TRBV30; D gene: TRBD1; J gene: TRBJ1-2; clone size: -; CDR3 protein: CAWNPGQGGYTF; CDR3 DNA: TGTGCCTGGAATCCGGGACAGGGTGGCTACACCTTC
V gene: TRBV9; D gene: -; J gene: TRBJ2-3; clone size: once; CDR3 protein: CASSAGGYTDTQYF; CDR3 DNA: TGTGCCAGCAGCGCCGGGGGATACACAGATACGCAGTATTTT
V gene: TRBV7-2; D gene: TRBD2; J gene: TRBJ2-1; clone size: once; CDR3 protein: CASSLRLAGRSSYNEQFF; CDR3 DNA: TGTGCCAGCAGCTTACGACTAGCGGGGAGGAGCTCCTACAATGAGCAGTTCTTC
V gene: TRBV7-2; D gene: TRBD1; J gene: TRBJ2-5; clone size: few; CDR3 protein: CASSSDRGETQYF; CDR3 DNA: TGTGCCAGCAGTTCAGACAGGGGAGAGACCCAGTACTTC
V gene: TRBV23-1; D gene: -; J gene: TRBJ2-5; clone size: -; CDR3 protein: CASSQSKGDEETQYF; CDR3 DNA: TGCGCCAGCAGTCAATCAAAGGGGGACGAGGAGACCCAGTACTTC
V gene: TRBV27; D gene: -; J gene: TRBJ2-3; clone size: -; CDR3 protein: CASSFNLRDTQYF; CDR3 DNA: TGTGCCAGCAGTTTCAATCTCCGAGATACGCAGTATTTT
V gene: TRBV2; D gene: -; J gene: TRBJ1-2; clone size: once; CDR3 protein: CASRGIYGYTF; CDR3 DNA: TGTGCCAGCAGGGGAATCTATGGCTACACCTTC
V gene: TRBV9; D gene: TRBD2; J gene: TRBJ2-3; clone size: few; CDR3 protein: CASSVGTSGAADTQYF; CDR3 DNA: TGTGCCAGCAGCGTTGGGACTAGCGGGGCGGCGGATACGCAGTATTTT
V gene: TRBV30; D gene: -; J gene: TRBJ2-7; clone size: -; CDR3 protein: CAWSVLGGRMIF; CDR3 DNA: TGTGCCTGGAGTGTACTCGGCGGCAGGATGATATTC
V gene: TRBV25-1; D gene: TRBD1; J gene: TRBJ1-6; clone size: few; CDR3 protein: CASSQGDLSALHF; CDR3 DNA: TGTGCCAGCAGCCAGGGGGACCTTTCGGCCCTCCACTTT
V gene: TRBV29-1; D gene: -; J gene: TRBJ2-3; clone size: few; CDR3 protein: CSAADARDTQYF; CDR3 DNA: TGCAGCGCGGCCGACGCAAGAGATACGCAGTATTTT
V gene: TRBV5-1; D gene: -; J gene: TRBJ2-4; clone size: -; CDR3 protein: CASSLEGVGLAKNIQYF; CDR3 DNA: TGCGCCAGCAGCTTGGAAGGGGTTGGGCTAGCCAAAAACATTCAGTACTTC
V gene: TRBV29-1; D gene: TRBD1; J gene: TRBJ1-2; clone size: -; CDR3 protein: CSVAPGQTSTRTF; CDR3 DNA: TGCAGCGTTGCCCCGGGACAGACATCTACTAGAACCTTC
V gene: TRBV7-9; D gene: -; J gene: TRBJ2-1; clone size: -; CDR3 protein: CASSLVQVGNEQFF; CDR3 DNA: TGTGCCAGCAGCTTAGTACAGGTCGGCAATGAGCAGTTCTTC
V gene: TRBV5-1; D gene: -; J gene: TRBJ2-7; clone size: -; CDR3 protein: CASSLDSSFYEQYF; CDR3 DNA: TGCGCCAGCAGCTTAGATTCCTCCTTTTACGAGCAGTACTTC
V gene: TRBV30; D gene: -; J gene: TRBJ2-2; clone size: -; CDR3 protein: CAWSVGYTGELFF; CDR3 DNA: TGTGCCTGGAGTGTAGGGTACACCGGGGAGCTGTTTTTT
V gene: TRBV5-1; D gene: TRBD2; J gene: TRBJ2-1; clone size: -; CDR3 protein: CASSFGLAGGNEQFF; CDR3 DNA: TGCGCCAGCAGCTTCGGGCTAGCGGGGGGCAATGAGCAGTTCTTC
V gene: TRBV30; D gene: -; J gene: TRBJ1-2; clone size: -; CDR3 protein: CAWSVHQGTHGYTF; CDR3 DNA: TGTGCCTGGAGTGTCCATCAAGGGACGCATGGCTACACCTTC
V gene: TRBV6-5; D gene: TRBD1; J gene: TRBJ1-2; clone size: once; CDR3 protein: CASTPGTAYGYTF; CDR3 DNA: TGTGCCAGCACTCCAGGGACAGCCTATGGCTACACCTTC
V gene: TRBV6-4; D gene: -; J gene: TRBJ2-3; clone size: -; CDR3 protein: CASSDGRRGGTDTQYF; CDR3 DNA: TGTGCCAGCAGTGACGGGCGGCGGGGCGGCACAGATACGCAGTATTTT
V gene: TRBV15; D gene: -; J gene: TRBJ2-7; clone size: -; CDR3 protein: CATSRDHGGEQYF; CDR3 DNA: TGTGCCACCAGCAGAGACCATGGGGGTGAGCAGTACTTC
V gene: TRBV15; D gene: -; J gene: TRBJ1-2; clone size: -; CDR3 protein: CATSSSMMWYTF; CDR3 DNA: TGTGCCACCAGCAGTTCGATGATGTGGTACACCTTC
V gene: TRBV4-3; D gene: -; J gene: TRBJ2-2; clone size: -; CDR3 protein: CASSQGRHTGELFF; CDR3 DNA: TGCGCCAGCAGCCAGGGAAGACACACCGGGGAGCTGTTTTTT
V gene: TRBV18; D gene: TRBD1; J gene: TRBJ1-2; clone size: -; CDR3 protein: CASSRDSPYGYTF; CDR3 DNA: TGTGCCAGCTCAAGGGACAGCCCCTATGGCTACACCTTC
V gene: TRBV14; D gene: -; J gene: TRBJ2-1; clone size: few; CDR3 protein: CASSRSGDDPGNEQFF; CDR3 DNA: TGTGCCAGCAGCCGGTCAGGGGACGACCCGGGGAATGAGCAGTTCTTC
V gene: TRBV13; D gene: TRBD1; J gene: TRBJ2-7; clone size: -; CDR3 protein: CASSPPGTGPTPTSYEQYF; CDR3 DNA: TGTGCCAGCAGCCCACCCGGGACAGGGCCTACCCCCACGTCCTACGAGCAGTACTTC
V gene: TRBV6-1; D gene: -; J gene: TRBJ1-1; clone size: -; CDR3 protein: CASSPPWQNEAFF; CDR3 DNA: TGTGCCAGCAGTCCCCCATGGCAGAATGAAGCTTTCTTT
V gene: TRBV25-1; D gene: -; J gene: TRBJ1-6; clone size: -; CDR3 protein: CASSDEARDNSPLHF; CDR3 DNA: TGTGCCAGCAGTGACGAGGCGAGGGATAATTCACCCCTCCACTTT